One sample yielded the 20 T cell receptor beta chains listed below, sequenced in a study of T cell repertoires in cytomegalovirus infection. In TCRdb, the reads were re-called with MiXCR into one record per CDR3 protein. The profile shows roughly 500,000 distinct CDR3 sequences, about 10% of them singletons. Sequencing was carried out using PBMCs. The receptors derive from a human donor in good health (CMV status not recorded). Some clones in this sample may be carry-over from other donors' samples.

The rearrangement links TRBV19 to TRBJ1-1, with unresolved D. V lost 2 bases and J 4 bases, leaving 8 bases between the germline ends. The germline V gene encodes CDR1 LNHDA and CDR2 SQIVND (reference sequence). This CDR3 is 13 amino acids long. The CDR3 DNA is TGTGCCAGTAGTATACCGGGCCGCACTGAAGCTTTCTTT. Protein product: CASSIPGRTEAFF. Looking up the rest from reference TRBV19 and TRBJ1-1 gives the full variable domain: DGGITQSPKYLFRKEGQNVTLSCEQNLNHDAMYWYRQDPGQGLRLIYYSQIVNDFQKGDIAEGYSVSREKKESFPLTVTSAQKNPTAFYLCASSIPGRTEAFFGQGTRLTVV.

This clonotype showed up just a few times. V gene TRBV11-2 combines with J gene TRBJ2-7; tentatively, D is TRBD2 (5 bases). V shed 1 base and J shed 7 bases, with 11 bases lying between them. Per germline, CDR1 SGHAT and CDR2 FQNNGV. There are 13 residues in the CDR3. CDR3 sequence (DNA): TGTGCCAGCAGCTTAGGTAGCCGGGAAGAGCAGTACTTC. It encodes CASSLGSREEQYF.

The gene calls are TRBV12-3 or TRBV12-4 and TRBJ2-3, with no clear D. Trimming took 6 bases from V and 3 from J, leaving 10 bases between them. The CDR3 is 13 amino acids. The DNA for the CDR3 is TGTGCCAGCAGGCCCGTTGGGACAGATACGCAGTATTTT. This gives the protein CASRPVGTDTQYF.

Points on this clonotype: A single base separates this from a much larger clone, so it may be a read error. The chain carries TRBV29-1 and TRBJ2-2; tentative D call: TRBD2 (5 bases). Germline V gene lookup returns CDR1 SQVTM and CDR2 ANQGSEA. This CDR3 comprises 13 residues. This CDR3 reads CSVEWENTGELLF. CDR3 coding DNA: TGCAGCGTTGAATGGGAAAACACCGGGGAGCTGCTTTTT.

This clonotype was counted at least ten times. The V call is TRBV29-1, the J call TRBJ2-3, with 8 positions matching TRBD1. From germline, CDR1 is SQVTM and CDR2 ANQGSEA. V was clipped by 4 bases and J by 2 bases; unmatched bases: 5. This CDR3 region has 14 residues. The CDR3 reads CSVAGTGLTDTQYF. In DNA form, the CDR3 reads TGCAGCGTTGCCGGGACAGGACTCACAGATACGCAGTATTTT.

Relative to its sample, this clonotype is large. The rearrangement joins TRBV11-2 to TRBJ1-1, with a possible D match to TRBD1 (5 bases). Germline-derived CDR1 and CDR2 are SGHAT and FQNNGV. V dropped 2 bases and J dropped 6 bases, with 22 bases sitting between them. The CDR3 is 17 residues long. CDR3 sequence: CASSLNSRAGRGAEAFF. CDR3 nucleotide sequence: TGTGCCAGCAGCTTAAACTCTCGGGCAGGGAGAGGGGCTGAAGCTTTCTTT.

Of note for this clonotype: Possible read error: a much larger clone is one base away. No conserved phenylalanine or tryptophan ends this CDR3, so it is likely a read error. The genes are TRBV7-8 and TRBJ1-5; D gene unclear. Germline V lookup: CDR1 SGHVS, CDR2 FQNEAQ. The CDR3 spans 12 residues. Deletions cut 5 bases from V and 3 bases from J, with 5 bases between. The CDR3 protein is CASSVNNQPQHC. DNA for the CDR3: TGTGCCAGCAGCGTAAACAATCAGCCCCAGCATTGT.

This chain links TRBV18 with TRBJ1-1; 8 nucleotides match TRBD1. There are 15 residues in the CDR3. CDR1 KGHSH and CDR2 LQKENI come from the germline V gene. J gave up 4 bases and V 3 bases, and 7 bases lay outside the gene matches. The CDR3 spells CASSPQGAGGTEAFF. The CDR3 coding sequence is TGTGCCAGCTCACCGCAGGGGGCTGGGGGCACTGAAGCTTTCTTT. Full variable domain (outside the CDR3, taken from reference TRBV18 and TRBJ1-1): NAGVMQNPRHLVRRRGQEARLRCSPMKGHSHVYWYRQLPEEGLKFMVYLQKENIIDESGMPKERFSAEFPKEGPSILRIQQVVRGDSAAYFCASSPQGAGGTEAFFGQGTRLTVV.

The chain uses TRBV19 and TRBJ2-7, with 14 nucleotides matching TRBD2. CDR3 length: 17 residues. CDR1 and CDR2 from the germline V gene are LNHDA and SQIVND (reference sequence). Trimming took 3 bases from V and 2 from J; bases not matched to a gene: 6. CDR3 bases: TGTGCCAGTAGTATCCGAATGACTAGCGGGAGGGCCTACGAGCAGTACTTC. Its translation: CASSIRMTSGRAYEQYF. Complete variable domain (other parts from reference TRBV19 and TRBJ2-7): DGGITQSPKYLFRKEGQNVTLSCEQNLNHDAMYWYRQDPGQGLRLIYYSQIVNDFQKGDIAEGYSVSREKKESFPLTVTSAQKNPTAFYLCASSIRMTSGRAYEQYFGPGTRLTVT.

V usage is TRBV19 and J usage is TRBJ1-1; maybe TRBD1 (5 bases). V dropped 7 bases and J dropped 5 bases, with 14 bases sitting between them. The germline V gene has CDR1 LNHDA and CDR2 SQIVND (reference sequence). The CDR3 is 13 residues long. In DNA, the CDR3 is TGTGCCAGTACCAGAGGGGTAGGGACTGAAGCTTTCTTT. Its protein is CASTRGVGTEAFF.

This clonotype appeared many times. The chain recombines TRBV15 with TRBJ2-3, with D perhaps TRBD1 (6 bases). Trimming removed 8 bases from V and 0 bases from J, with 12 bases in between. CDR3 size: 14 residues. The germline V gene encodes CDR1 LNHNV and CDR2 YYDKDF (reference sequence). The DNA of the CDR3 is TGTGCCACCGGAGAGGGGGTCAGCACAGATACGCAGTATTTT. Protein: CATGEGVSTDTQYF. Using reference TRBV15 and TRBJ2-3 for the parts outside the CDR3, the full variable domain is DAMVIQNPRYQVTQFGKPVTLSCSQTLNHNVMYWYQQKSSQAPKLLFHYYDKDFNNEADTPDNFQSRRPNTSFCFLDIRSPGLGDTAMYLCATGEGVSTDTQYFGPGTRLTVL.

This chain joins TRBV6-5 and TRBJ2-5; the match to TRBD1 covers 8 bases. CDR1 and CDR2 (germline): MNHEY, SVGAGI. The CDR3 is 13 residues long. V lost 6 bases to trimming and J lost 4 bases; unmatched junction nucleotides: 4. In nucleotides, the CDR3 is TGTGCCAGCAGGGACACAGGGGGAGAGACCCAGTACTTC. It specifies CASRDTGGETQYF.

This clonotype was counted a few times. This chain joins TRBV20-1 and TRBJ2-1; D gene unclear. Germline V CDR1 and CDR2: DFQATT, SNEGSKA (reference sequence). The CDR3 has 15 amino acids. V dropped 0 bases and J dropped 7 bases, with 16 bases sitting between them. In DNA, the CDR3 is TGCAGTGCTAGAGATGGGGAAGGTAGCTCGAATGAGCAGTTCTTC. Its translation: CSARDGEGSSNEQFF.

This clonotype was counted ten times or more. V is TRBV2 and J is TRBJ2-3; D is perhaps TRBD1 (5 bases). V lost 10 bases and J lost 0, with 14 bases in between. The CDR3 is made up of 14 amino acids. Per germline, CDR1 SNHLY and CDR2 FYNNEI. The CDR3 spells CAILTGPSTDTQYF. CDR3 DNA: TGTGCCATCCTTACAGGTCCTAGCACAGATACGCAGTATTTT.

At least ten counts were recorded for this clonotype. The chain couples TRBV5-5 to TRBJ2-2; 8 nucleotides line up with TRBD1. J was trimmed by 1 base and V by 3 bases; bases with no gene match: 14. The CDR3 length is 19 residues. Germline V gene data show CDR1 as SGHKS and CDR2 as YYEKEE (reference sequence). The CDR3 nucleotides are TGTGCCAGCAGCTCCCCCGGACAGGGTCCTGAGGGGAACACCGGGGAGCTGTTTTTT. It yields the protein CASSSPGQGPEGNTGELFF.

The V and J genes are TRBV27 and TRBJ2-4; D not resolved. Germline values: CDR1 MNHEY, CDR2 SMNVEV (reference sequence). V was clipped by 6 bases and J by 0 bases, with 9 bases between them. The CDR3 sequence is 14 residues long. CDR3 sequence (DNA): TGTGCCAGCAGGGATCCAAGAGCCAAAAACATTCAGTACTTC. Its protein product is CASRDPRAKNIQYF.

This clonotype was seen at least ten times. The rearrangement uses TRBV24-1 and TRBJ2-2; a possible D gene is TRBD1 (6 bases). Deletions cut 1 base from V and 0 bases from J, with 8 bases between. The CDR3 covers 16 residues. The germline CDR1 and CDR2 sequences are KGHDR and SFDVKD. CDR3 DNA: TGTGCCACCAGTGATTTATCAGGGGCGAACACCGGGGAGCTGTTTTTT. It is translated as CATSDLSGANTGELFF.

This clonotype has only a few counts. The rearrangement links TRBV3-1 to TRBJ2-5; D gene unclear. The CDR3 consists of 14 residues. Trimming shortened V by 3 bases and J by 1 base, and 9 bases separated the two germline ends. Germline CDR1 is LGHDT and CDR2 is YNNKEL (reference sequence). Here the CDR3 reads CASSQAPTQETQYF. The CDR3 coding sequence is TGTGCCAGCAGCCAGGCCCCAACCCAAGAGACCCAGTACTTC.

The chain has TRBV4-2 and TRBJ2-1, with 12 bases matching TRBD2. The V gene end was trimmed by 0 bases and the J gene end by 12 bases; junction bases not matched to a gene: 6. The CDR3 is 15 amino acids. In germline, CDR1 is LGHNA, CDR2 YNFKEQ. The CDR3 reads CASSQDGALAGGQFF. CDR3 coding DNA: TGTGCCAGCAGCCAAGATGGGGCACTAGCGGGAGGGCAGTTCTTC.

This clonotype was seen many times. V and J are TRBV5-6 and TRBJ1-2; D gene unclear. This CDR3 spans 14 amino acids. Germline V gives CDR1 SGHDT, CDR2 YYEEEE. V lost 1 base to trimming and J lost 7 bases, with 14 bases between them. In DNA, the CDR3 is TGTGCCAGCAGCTTGATATCACAGTTTGGTGGCTACACCTTC. Translating gives CASSLISQFGGYTF.